This T cell receptor beta chain came from a study of vaccination effects on CD4 cells after COVID-19. Investigators separated out CD4+ T cells once around 10 days of culture had passed. Points on this clone: No antigen is known for it.

The data were produced by immunoSEQ multiplex PCR, yet TCRdb's version contains in-frame clones alone and is incomplete. This sample carries tens of thousands of clones, 65% to 80% of them seen once, and the ten largest clones take roughly 3%. The TCR was taken from a human donor who received a COVID-19 vaccine. Material: CD4+ T cells from PBMCs cultured without peptide, obtained before COVID-19 vaccination.

CDR3: CASSLSATYGYTF. CDR3 DNA sequence: TGTGCCAGCAGTTTATCGGCTACCTATGGCTACACCTTC. The V call is TRBV12-3 or TRBV12-4, the J call TRBJ1-2; no reliable D call. Trimming removed 2 bases from V and 4 bases from J, with 8 bases in between. This CDR3 contains 13 residues.